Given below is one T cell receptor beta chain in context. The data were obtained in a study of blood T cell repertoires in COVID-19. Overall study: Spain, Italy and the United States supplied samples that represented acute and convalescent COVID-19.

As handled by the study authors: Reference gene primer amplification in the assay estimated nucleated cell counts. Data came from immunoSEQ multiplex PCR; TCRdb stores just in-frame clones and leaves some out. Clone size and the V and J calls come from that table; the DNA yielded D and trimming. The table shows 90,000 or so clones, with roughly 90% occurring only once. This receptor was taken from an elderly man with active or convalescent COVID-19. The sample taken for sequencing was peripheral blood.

The CDR3 is CASSPTSSEAFF. The CDR3 DNA follows: TGTGCCAGCAGCCCTACGAGTTCAGAAGCTTTCTTT. This chain connects TRBV4-2 to TRBJ1-1; D is uncertain. Per germline, CDR1 LGHNA and CDR2 YNFKEQ. The CDR3 spans 12 residues. The V end lost 4 bases, the J end lost 8 bases, and 11 bases lay between the germline ends.